The present T cell receptor beta chain was sequenced within a study of T-cell reconstitution after alpha-beta-depleted transplantation in children (dated by TCRdb to between 2015 and 2016). Study-wide context: The study quantitatively tracked T-cell immune reconstitution after TCRalphabeta/CD19-depleted allogeneic hematopoietic cell transplantation in children using TCR repertoire profiling.

This clonotype was recorded a few times. The specificity of this receptor is unknown. The input lacks base qualities; no much larger clone sits a single base away. The germline V gene sets CDR1 to ENHRY and CDR2 to SYGVKD. CDR3 length: 15 amino acids, cysteine to phenylalanine. Only the CDR3 part of the read is kept: 45 bases, read in frame from the first base. Relative to germline, V is 6 bases shorter and J is 2 bases shorter, with 14 bases between their ends. The library was prepared using PCR. The run used an Illumina HiSeq 2500. Molecular barcoding was employed in the preparation of TCR libraries, with unique molecular identifiers being used to normalize TCRbeta repertoire quantification. TCRdb ran its own pipeline on the public reads, namely fastp trimming at Q25 and MiXCR clone calling, and kept in-frame beta chains. CDR3 protein duplicates are merged, each entry listing the most common genes and DNA. This sample lists approximately 420,000 distinct CDR3 sequences; roughly a tenth were detected once. The top ten clonotypes cover roughly 6% of the sample.

The sequence was obtained from a human donor who donated a stem cell graft to a child with acute myeloid leukemia. The specimen was PBMCs from the stem cell graft donor, collected from the stem cell graft. Recombination linked TRBV10-3 to TRBJ2-1, with the D gene possibly TRBD1 or TRBD2, each one fitting 5 bases. The DNA sequence is given as TGTGCCATCAGCTCCGGGACGGATCCCTACAATGAGCAGTTCTTC. Its protein is CAISSGTDPYNEQFF.